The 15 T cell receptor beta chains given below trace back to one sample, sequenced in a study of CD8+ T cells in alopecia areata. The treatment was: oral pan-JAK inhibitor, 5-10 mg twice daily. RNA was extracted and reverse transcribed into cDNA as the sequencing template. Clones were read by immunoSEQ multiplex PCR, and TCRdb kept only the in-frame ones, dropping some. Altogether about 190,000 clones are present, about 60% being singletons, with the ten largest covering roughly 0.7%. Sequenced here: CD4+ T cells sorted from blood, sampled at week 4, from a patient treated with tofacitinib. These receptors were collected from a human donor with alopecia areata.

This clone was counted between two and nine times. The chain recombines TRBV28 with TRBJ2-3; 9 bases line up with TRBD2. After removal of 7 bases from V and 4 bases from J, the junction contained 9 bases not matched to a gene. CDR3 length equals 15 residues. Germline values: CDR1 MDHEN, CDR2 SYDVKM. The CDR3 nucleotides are TGTGCCAGCAAGGTCATTAGCGGGAGCTCAGATACGCAGTATTTT. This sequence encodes CASKVISGSSDTQYF.

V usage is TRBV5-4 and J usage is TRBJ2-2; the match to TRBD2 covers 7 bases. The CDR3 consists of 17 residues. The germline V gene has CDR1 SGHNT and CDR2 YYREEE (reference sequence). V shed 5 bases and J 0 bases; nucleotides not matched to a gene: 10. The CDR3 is CASRRGLLAANTGELFF. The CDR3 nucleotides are TGTGCCAGCAGGCGGGGACTTCTAGCGGCGAACACCGGGGAGCTGTTTTTT.

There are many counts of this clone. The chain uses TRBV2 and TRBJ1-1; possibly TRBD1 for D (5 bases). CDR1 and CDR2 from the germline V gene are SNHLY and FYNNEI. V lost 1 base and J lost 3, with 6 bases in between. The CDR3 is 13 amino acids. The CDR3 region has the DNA TGTGCCAGCAGTGAAGGGGGGGACACTGAAGCTTTCTTT. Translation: CASSEGGDTEAFF.

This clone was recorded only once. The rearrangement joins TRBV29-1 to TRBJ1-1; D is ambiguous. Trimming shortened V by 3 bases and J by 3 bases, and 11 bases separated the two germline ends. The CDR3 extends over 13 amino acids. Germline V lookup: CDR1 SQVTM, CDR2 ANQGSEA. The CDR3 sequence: CSVDGVGDTEAFF. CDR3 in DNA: TGCAGCGTTGACGGGGTGGGTGACACTGAAGCTTTCTTT.

CDR3 sequence (DNA): TGCAGCGTTGATAGAGGGGGCGGGGAGCTGTTTTTT. Protein sequence: CSVDRGGGELFF. The genes are TRBV29-1 and TRBJ2-2; weak D call: TRBD1 (6 bases). The CDR3 covers 12 residues. The germline V gene encodes CDR1 SQVTM and CDR2 ANQGSEA. Trimming took off 3 bases at V and 7 bases at J, with 9 bases between the two ends.

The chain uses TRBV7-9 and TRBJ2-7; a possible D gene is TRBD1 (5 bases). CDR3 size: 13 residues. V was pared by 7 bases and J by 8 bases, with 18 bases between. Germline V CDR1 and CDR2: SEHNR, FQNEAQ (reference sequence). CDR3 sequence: CASKGRVIDKQYF. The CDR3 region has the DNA TGTGCCAGCAAGGGCAGGGTGATCGACAAGCAGTACTTC.

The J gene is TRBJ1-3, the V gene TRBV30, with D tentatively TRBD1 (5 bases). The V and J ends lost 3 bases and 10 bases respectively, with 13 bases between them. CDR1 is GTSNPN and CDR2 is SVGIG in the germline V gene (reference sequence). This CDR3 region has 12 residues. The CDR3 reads CAWSRAGRTIYF. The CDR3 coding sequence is TGTGCCTGGAGCAGGGCCGGTAGGACCATATATTTT.

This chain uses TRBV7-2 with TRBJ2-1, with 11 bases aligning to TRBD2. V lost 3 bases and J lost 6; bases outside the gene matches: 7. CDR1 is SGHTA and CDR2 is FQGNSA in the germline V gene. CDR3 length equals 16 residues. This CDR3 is CASSFPRLAGLNEQFF. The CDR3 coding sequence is TGTGCCAGCAGCTTCCCCCGACTAGCGGGGCTCAATGAGCAGTTCTTC.

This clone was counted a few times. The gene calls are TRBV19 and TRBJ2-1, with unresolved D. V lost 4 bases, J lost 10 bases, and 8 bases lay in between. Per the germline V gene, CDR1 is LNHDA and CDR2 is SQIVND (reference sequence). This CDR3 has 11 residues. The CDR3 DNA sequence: TGTGCCAGTAGTACAAGGCTCGAGCAGTTCTTC. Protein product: CASSTRLEQFF. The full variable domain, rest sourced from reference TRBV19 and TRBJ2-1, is DGGITQSPKYLFRKEGQNVTLSCEQNLNHDAMYWYRQDPGQGLRLIYYSQIVNDFQKGDIAEGYSVSREKKESFPLTVTSAQKNPTAFYLCASSTRLEQFFGPGTRLTVL.

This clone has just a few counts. The CDR3 sequence: CSVEATGTEAFF. The CDR3, as DNA: TGCAGCGTTGAAGCGACAGGGACTGAAGCTTTCTTT. This chain links TRBV29-1 with TRBJ1-1, with 7 bases fitting TRBD1. V was clipped by 1 base and J by 5 bases; unmatched bases: 1. Per germline, CDR1 SQVTM and CDR2 ANQGSEA. The CDR3 runs 12 residues.

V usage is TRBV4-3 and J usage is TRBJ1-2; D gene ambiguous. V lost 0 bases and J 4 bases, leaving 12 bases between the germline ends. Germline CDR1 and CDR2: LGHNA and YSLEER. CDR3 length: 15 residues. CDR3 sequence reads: CASSQDRQAFYGYTF. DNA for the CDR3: TGCGCCAGCAGCCAAGACCGGCAGGCATTCTATGGCTACACCTTC.

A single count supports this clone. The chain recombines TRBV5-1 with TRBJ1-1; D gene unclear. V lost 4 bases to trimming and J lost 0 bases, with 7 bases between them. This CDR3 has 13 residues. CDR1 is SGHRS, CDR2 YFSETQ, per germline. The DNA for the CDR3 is TGCGCCAGCAGCCGGGCCCTGAACACTGAAGCTTTCTTT. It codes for CASSRALNTEAFF. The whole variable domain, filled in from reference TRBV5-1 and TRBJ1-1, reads KAGVTQTPRYLIKTRGQQVTLSCSPISGHRSVSWYQQTPGQGLQFLFEYFSETQRNKGNFPGRFSGRQFSNSRSEMNVSTLELGDSALYLCASSRALNTEAFFGQGTRLTVV.

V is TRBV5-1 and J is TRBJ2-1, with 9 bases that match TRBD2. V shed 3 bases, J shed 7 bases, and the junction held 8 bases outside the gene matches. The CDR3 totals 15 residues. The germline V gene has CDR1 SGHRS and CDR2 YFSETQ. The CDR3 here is CASSSASGKWNEQFF. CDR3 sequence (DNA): TGCGCCAGCAGCTCCGCTAGCGGGAAGTGGAATGAGCAGTTCTTC.

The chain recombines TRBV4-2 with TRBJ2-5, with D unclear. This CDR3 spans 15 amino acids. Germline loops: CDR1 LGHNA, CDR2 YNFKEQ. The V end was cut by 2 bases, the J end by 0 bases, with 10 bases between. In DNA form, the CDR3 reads TGTGCCAGCAGCCAATCGCGGCTAGACCAAGAGACCCAGTACTTC. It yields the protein CASSQSRLDQETQYF.

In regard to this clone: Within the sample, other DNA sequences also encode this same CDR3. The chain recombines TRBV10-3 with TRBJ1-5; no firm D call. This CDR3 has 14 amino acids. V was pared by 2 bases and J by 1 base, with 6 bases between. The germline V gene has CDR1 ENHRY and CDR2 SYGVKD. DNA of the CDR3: TGTGCCATCAGTGAGGGAGGCAGCAATCAGCCCCAGCATTTT. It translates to CAISEGGSNQPQHF.